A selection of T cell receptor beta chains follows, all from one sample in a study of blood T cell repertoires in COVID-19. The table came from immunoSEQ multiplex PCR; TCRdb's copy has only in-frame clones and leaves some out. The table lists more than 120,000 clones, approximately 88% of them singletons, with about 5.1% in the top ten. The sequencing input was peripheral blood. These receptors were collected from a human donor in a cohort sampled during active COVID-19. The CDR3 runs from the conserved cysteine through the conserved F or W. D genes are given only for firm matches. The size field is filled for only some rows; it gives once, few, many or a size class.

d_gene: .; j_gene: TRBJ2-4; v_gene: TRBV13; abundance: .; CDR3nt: TGTGCCAGCAGCCCCTCCCGGCTAGGTCTGGTTCAGTACTTC; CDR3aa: CASSPSRLGLVQYF
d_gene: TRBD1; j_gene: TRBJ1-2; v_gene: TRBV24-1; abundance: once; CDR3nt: TGTGCCACCAGTGGGGACAGGGATGGCTACACCTTC; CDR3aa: CATSGDRDGYTF
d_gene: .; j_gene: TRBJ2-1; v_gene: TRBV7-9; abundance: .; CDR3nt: TGTGCCAGCAGCTTATCACAAATCGATGAGCAGTTCTTC; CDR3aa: CASSLSQIDEQFF
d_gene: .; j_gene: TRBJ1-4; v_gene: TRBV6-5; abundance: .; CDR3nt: TGTGCCAGCAAGCGAGGAGGCGGCACTAATGAAAAACTGTTTTTT; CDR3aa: CASKRGGGTNEKLFF
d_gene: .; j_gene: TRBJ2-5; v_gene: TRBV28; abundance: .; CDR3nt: TGTGCCAGCAGTTTATCACAGGGTAGGGAGACCCAGTACTTC; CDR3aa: CASSLSQGRETQYF
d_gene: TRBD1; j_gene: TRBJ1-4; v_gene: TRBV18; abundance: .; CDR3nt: TGTGCCAGCTCACCTCGCAGGGGGAATGAAAAACTGTTTTTT; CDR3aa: CASSPRRGNEKLFF
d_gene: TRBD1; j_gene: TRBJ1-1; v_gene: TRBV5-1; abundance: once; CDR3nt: TGCGCCAGCAGCTCAAGACAGGGGGACACTGAAGCTTTCTTT; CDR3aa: CASSSRQGDTEAFF
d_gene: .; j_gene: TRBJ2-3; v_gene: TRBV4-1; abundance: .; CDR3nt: TGCGCCAGCAGCCAAGTTCTGCGGGGGCACGCCACAGATACGCAGTATTTT; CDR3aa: CASSQVLRGHATDTQYF
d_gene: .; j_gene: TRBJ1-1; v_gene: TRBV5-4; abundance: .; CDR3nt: TGTGCCAGCAGCCGGTGGGGACAGAACACTGAAGCTTTCTTT; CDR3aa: CASSRWGQNTEAFF
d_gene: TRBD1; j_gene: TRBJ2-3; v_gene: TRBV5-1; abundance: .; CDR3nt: TGCGCCAGCAGCCCGGGACAGGGAAGCGCCCATACGCAGTATTTT; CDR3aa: CASSPGQGSAHTQYF
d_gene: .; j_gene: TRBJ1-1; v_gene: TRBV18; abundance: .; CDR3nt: TGTGCCAGCTCACCAATTACAGGTGAGAACACTGAAGCTTTCTTT; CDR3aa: CASSPITGENTEAFF
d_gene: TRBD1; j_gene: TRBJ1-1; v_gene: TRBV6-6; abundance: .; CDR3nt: TGTGCCAGCAGTGATCGGGACAGCTTGGACACTGAAGCTTTCTTT; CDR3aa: CASSDRDSLDTEAFF
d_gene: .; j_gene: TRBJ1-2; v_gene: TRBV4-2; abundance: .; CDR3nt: TGTGCCAGCAGCCAAGTCCTAGGAACTCTATTCTATGGCTACACCTTC; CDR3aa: CASSQVLGTLFYGYTF
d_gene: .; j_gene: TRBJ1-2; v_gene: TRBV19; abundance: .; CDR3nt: TGTGCCAGTAGCCCGGGACACTCTGTCTATGGCTACACCTTC; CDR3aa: CASSPGHSVYGYTF
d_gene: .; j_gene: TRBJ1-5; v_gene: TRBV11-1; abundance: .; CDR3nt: TGTGCCAGCAGCTTATCGTCTGATCAGCCCCAGCATTTT; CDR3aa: CASSLSSDQPQHF
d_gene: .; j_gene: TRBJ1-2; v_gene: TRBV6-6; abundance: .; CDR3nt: TGTGCCAGCAGTTACTCCGCCAGGGGCTCCTATGGCTACACCTTC; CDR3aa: CASSYSARGSYGYTF
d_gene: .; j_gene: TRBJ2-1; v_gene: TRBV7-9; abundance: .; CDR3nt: TGTGCCAGCAGCTTAGGTAGCCAGCAGGGATCAACATACAATGAGCAGTTCTTC; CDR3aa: CASSLGSQQGSTYNEQFF